The 27 T cell receptor beta chains below come from one sample, sequenced in a study of blood T cell repertoires in COVID-19. The method was immunoSEQ multiplex PCR; TCRdb's version includes in-frame clones alone and lacks a portion of them. The top ten hold 1.4% of the sample, which has about 400,000 clones, around 86% seen once. Sequenced material: peripheral blood. All receptors derive from a woman aged 25 to 39 with active or convalescent COVID-19.

The rearrangement joins TRBV10-3 to TRBJ2-3; 9 bases agree with TRBD1. Germline lookup yields CDR1 ENHRY and CDR2 SYGVKD. This CDR3 region has 12 residues. V trimming: 8 bases; J trimming: 10 bases; junction bases outside the gene matches: 7. CDR3 amino acids: CAIPGTGSAQYF. The CDR3, as DNA: TGTGCCATCCCCGGGACAGGGAGTGCGCAGTATTTT.

This clone was recorded only once. This chain connects TRBV4-1 to TRBJ2-7, with 9 nucleotides matching TRBD2. Germline V lookup: CDR1 MGHRA, CDR2 YSYEKL. CDR3 size: 16 residues. V lost 1 base to trimming and J lost 7 bases; unmatched junction nucleotides: 11. The CDR3, as DNA: TGCGCCAGCAGCCAAGTCTTGGCGGGGGGGCCGGGGGAGCAGTACTTC. Amino acids: CASSQVLAGGPGEQYF.

This chain's CDR3 is CASSFGGSINEQFF. CDR3 sequence (DNA): TGCGCCAGCAGCTTCGGCGGGAGCATCAATGAGCAGTTCTTC. The chain joins TRBV5-1 to TRBJ2-1; 7 nucleotides align to TRBD2. V gave up 2 bases and J gave up 6 bases; unmatched junction bases: 5. CDR1 and CDR2 from the germline V gene are SGHRS and YFSETQ. CDR3 length: 14 residues.

The chain recombines TRBV5-1 with TRBJ2-1; the D is unclear. There are 11 residues in the CDR3. Germline CDR1 and CDR2: SGHRS and YFSETQ. Trimming cost V 3 bases and J 9 bases, with 7 bases left between them. CDR3 protein: CASSYTSEQFF. The CDR3 DNA reads TGCGCCAGCAGCTACACGTCTGAGCAGTTCTTC.

This sequence joins TRBV5-5 and TRBJ2-7, with TRBD2 as a possible D gene (5 bases). The CDR3 runs to 12 residues. Germline V gene sequence: CDR1 SGHKS, CDR2 YYEKEE (reference sequence). V was pared by 0 bases and J by 6 bases, with 7 bases between. CDR3 coding DNA: TGTGCCAGCAGCTTGGGAGAGGGCGAGCAGTACTTC. Protein sequence: CASSLGEGEQYF.

The J gene is TRBJ2-2, the V gene TRBV19, with 7 bases matching TRBD1. The CDR3 is 14 residues long. V dropped 11 bases and J dropped 4; count of bases not matched to a gene: 10. Germline V gives CDR1 LNHDA, CDR2 SQIVND (reference sequence). The chain's CDR3 is CACRQGVATGELFF. CDR3 nucleotide sequence: TGTGCCTGCAGACAGGGAGTGGCCACCGGGGAGCTGTTTTTT.

This clone has more than one count but fewer than ten. Written as DNA, the CDR3 is TGCGCCAGCAGCCCCCCCGGCTTTGGAGTTAATGAAAAACTGTTTTTT. It translates to CASSPPGFGVNEKLFF. V usage is TRBV4-1 and J usage is TRBJ1-4; D ambiguous. Germline V gene lookup returns CDR1 MGHRA and CDR2 YSYEKL. This CDR3 contains 16 residues. Trimming took 4 bases from V and 4 from J, leaving 16 bases between them.

This sequence joins TRBV29-1 and TRBJ1-2; 10 bases agree with TRBD1. The trim removed 3 bases at V and 5 bases at J, leaving 3 bases unmatched. The CDR3 runs to 13 residues. The germline gives CDR1 SQVTM, CDR2 ANQGSEA. The CDR3 sequence is CSVEDRGEYGYTF. The CDR3 DNA follows: TGCAGCGTTGAGGACAGGGGGGAGTATGGCTACACCTTC. The variable domain in full, with the rest retrieved from reference TRBV29-1 and TRBJ1-2, is SAVISQKPSRDICQRGTSLTIQCQVDSQVTMMFWYRQQPGQSLTLIATANQGSEATYESGFVIDKFPISRPNLTFSTLTVSNMSPEDSSIYLCSVEDRGEYGYTFGSGTRLTVV.

This chain links TRBV30 with TRBJ2-1; 8 bases are a match to TRBD1. The CDR3 length is 12 residues. V was pared by 4 bases and J by 9 bases, with 5 bases of the junction left unmatched. The germline V gene has CDR1 GTSNPN and CDR2 SVGIG (reference sequence). CDR3 sequence: CAWNGQGSEQFF. In nucleotides, the CDR3 is TGTGCCTGGAATGGACAGGGTTCTGAGCAGTTCTTC.

Concerning this clone: A junction end diverges from the germline sequence, so it may reflect a read error. J is TRBJ1-6 and V is TRBV6-5; D not resolved. The CDR3 runs 15 residues. Germline V gene lookup returns CDR1 MNHEY and CDR2 SVGAGI. CDR3: CASSYSIFYDSPLHF. The CDR3 nucleotides read TGTGCCAGCAGTTACTCGATATTCTATGATTCACCCCTCCACTTT.

V gene TRBV29-1 combines with J gene TRBJ1-1, with D maybe TRBD1 (5 bases). Looked up from germline, CDR1 is SQVTM and CDR2 is ANQGSEA. The CDR3 is 16 residues long. Trimming took off 3 bases at V and 0 bases at J, with 17 bases between the two ends. CDR3 region: CSVDGPGPTMNTEAFF. CDR3 DNA sequence: TGCAGCGTTGATGGGCCAGGGCCGACAATGAACACTGAAGCTTTCTTT.

This clone was seen a single time. The gene calls are TRBV5-4 and TRBJ2-1; TRBD2 agrees at 13 bases. J lost 2 bases, V lost 0 bases, and 5 bases had no gene match. The CDR3 is 18 residues long. Germline assignment: CDR1 SGHNT and CDR2 YYREEE (reference sequence). As DNA, the CDR3 is TGTGCCAGCAGCTTGGCTGGGACTAGCGGGATCACCTACAATGAGCAGTTCTTC. This codes for CASSLAGTSGITYNEQFF.

This clone was recorded only once. The identical CDR3 is also encoded by other nucleotide sequences in the sample. The V call is TRBV7-2, the J call TRBJ2-7, with a weak D call TRBD2 (6 bases). V gave up 3 bases and J gave up 4 bases, with 13 bases separating them. The CDR3 runs 14 residues. The germline CDR1 and CDR2 sequences are SGHTA and FQGNSA. The CDR3 reads CASSFVAGTYEQYF. CDR3 DNA: TGTGCCAGCAGCTTCGTCGCGGGGACGTACGAGCAGTACTTC.

The chain carries TRBV19 and TRBJ1-2; the D gene is possibly TRBD1 (6 bases). The CDR3 spans 14 residues. V was cut by 3 bases and J by 5 bases, with 13 bases left in between. Germline V gene lookup returns CDR1 LNHDA and CDR2 SQIVND (reference sequence). CDR3 DNA: TGTGCCAGTAGTATGGAACAGGGAGGGTATGGCTACACCTTC. Its protein is CASSMEQGGYGYTF.

The chain employs TRBV5-1 and TRBJ2-7; 7 bases are shared with TRBD1. The junction had 10 bases not matched to a gene; V was cut back by 4 bases and J by 6 bases. CDR1 is SGHRS and CDR2 is YFSETQ in the germline V gene. CDR3 size: 14 residues. Written as DNA, the CDR3 is TGCGCCAGCAGCACCCGGACAGGTACTACCGAGCAGTACTTC. Residues: CASSTRTGTTEQYF. Filled out from reference TRBV5-1 and TRBJ2-7, the complete variable domain reads KAGVTQTPRYLIKTRGQQVTLSCSPISGHRSVSWYQQTPGQGLQFLFEYFSETQRNKGNFPGRFSGRQFSNSRSEMNVSTLELGDSALYLCASSTRTGTTEQYFGPGTRLTVT.

The genes are TRBV6-5 and TRBJ1-1; 7 nucleotides align to TRBD1. V shed 5 bases, J shed 5 bases, and the junction held 8 bases outside the gene matches. The CDR3 runs to 14 residues. From germline, CDR1 is MNHEY and CDR2 SVGAGI. DNA of the CDR3: TGTGCCAGCAGTCCAACAGGGGCCTATACTGAAGCTTTCTTT. Amino acid sequence: CASSPTGAYTEAFF.

This clone has just a few counts. The V and J genes are TRBV18 and TRBJ1-1, with a possible D match to TRBD1 (6 bases). Between the trimmed V and J ends, which lost 0 bases and 5 bases, there was a span of 19 bases. This CDR3 is 17 amino acids long. Germline CDR1 KGHSH, CDR2 LQKENI. The CDR3 protein is CASSPPHGGPRWTEAFF. In DNA form, the CDR3 reads TGTGCCAGCTCACCACCGCACGGGGGGCCTCGGTGGACTGAAGCTTTCTTT.

The gene calls are TRBV27 and TRBJ2-7, with TRBD1 matching over 7 bases. V dropped 7 bases and J dropped 5; count of bases not matched to a gene: 11. The CDR3 spans 14 residues. Germline CDR1 is MNHEY and CDR2 is SMNVEV (reference sequence). CDR3 nucleotide sequence: TGTGCCAGCATGGATGGACAGGTTCTCCACGAGCAGTACTTC. Its protein product is CASMDGQVLHEQYF.

The gene calls are TRBV2 and TRBJ1-3; D remains unclear. Trimming removed 7 bases from V and 5 bases from J, with 6 bases in between. There are 11 residues in the CDR3. Germline V gene data show CDR1 as SNHLY and CDR2 as FYNNEI. The CDR3 here is CASTARNTIYF. CDR3 sequence (DNA): TGTGCCAGCACCGCTAGAAACACCATATATTTT.

Notes on this clone: This sample includes further DNA sequences coding for the same CDR3. CDR3 sequence reads: CASSQDGGESTNTEAFF. The CDR3 nucleotides are TGCGCCAGCAGCCAAGATGGGGGGGAGAGTACGAACACTGAAGCTTTCTTT. This chain connects TRBV4-1 to TRBJ1-1, with D possibly being TRBD1 (5 bases). CDR1 and CDR2 from the germline V gene are MGHRA and YSYEKL. V dropped 0 bases and J dropped 1 base, with 15 bases sitting between them. The CDR3 is made up of 17 amino acids.

V usage is TRBV3-1 (or the pseudogene TRBV3-2) and J usage is TRBJ1-2, with 9 bases that match TRBD1. Germline V lookup: CDR1 LGHDT, CDR2 YNNKEL (reference sequence). This CDR3 has 15 amino acids. After removal of 3 bases from V and 5 bases from J, the junction contained 7 bases not matched to a gene. CDR3 amino acids: CASSHWDRAGYGYTF. The CDR3 DNA follows: TGTGCCAGCAGCCACTGGGACAGGGCCGGGTATGGCTACACCTTC.

The chain recombines TRBV19 with TRBJ1-1, with D possibly being TRBD1 (6 bases). Germline CDR1 reads LNHDA; CDR2 reads SQIVND (reference sequence). Trimming left V 10 bases short and J 1 base short, with 19 bases between. This CDR3 has 15 amino acids. CDR3 coding DNA: TGTGCCACCAATTGGGGGCCAGGAGAGAACACTGAAGCTTTCTTT. Its translation: CATNWGPGENTEAFF.

The rearrangement joins TRBV5-1 to TRBJ2-5, with 10 bases fitting TRBD2. CDR3 length equals 16 residues. Germline V gene lookup returns CDR1 SGHRS and CDR2 YFSETQ. The junction had 9 bases not matched to a gene; V was cut back by 4 bases and J by 3 bases. In nucleotides, the CDR3 is TGCGCCAGCAGCGAGGGTTTCGGACTAGCGGAAGAGACCCAGTACTTC. This encodes CASSEGFGLAEETQYF.

V usage is TRBV12-3 or TRBV12-4 and J usage is TRBJ2-7; D possibly corresponds to TRBD2 (6 bases). CDR3 length equals 11 residues. V was cut by 5 bases and J by 9 bases, with 11 bases left in between. The CDR3 bases are TGTGCCAGCAGTCCGGGGACTGGGCAGTACTTC. This encodes CASSPGTGQYF.

The chain recombines TRBV7-6 with TRBJ2-5; TRBD2 might be the D (5 bases). Germline V gene data show CDR1 as SGHVS and CDR2 as FNYEAQ. V was trimmed by 2 bases and J by 1 base, leaving 8 bases between them. This CDR3 region has 14 residues. CDR3 sequence reads: CASSLSGSQETQYF. The CDR3 bases are TGTGCCAGCAGCTTATCGGGGTCCCAAGAGACCCAGTACTTC. The whole variable domain, filled in from reference TRBV7-6 and TRBJ2-5, reads GAGVSQSPRYKVTKRGQDVALRCDPISGHVSLYWYRQALGQGPEFLTYFNYEAQQDKSGLPNDRFSAERPEGSISTLTIQRTEQRDSAMYRCASSLSGSQETQYFGPGTRLLVL.

The chain is built from TRBV11-2 and TRBJ2-7; a possible D gene is TRBD2 (5 bases). V lost 5 bases, J lost 7 bases, and 12 bases lay in between. Germline V gene data show CDR1 as SGHAT and CDR2 as FQNNGV. The CDR3 is made up of 12 amino acids. CDR3 coding DNA: TGTGCCAGCAGCCCCGGCGGGCCTGAGCAGTACTTC. Its translation is CASSPGGPEQYF. Looking up the rest from reference TRBV11-2 and TRBJ2-7 gives the full variable domain: EAGVAQSPRYKIIEKRQSVAFWCNPISGHATLYWYQQILGQGPKLLIQFQNNGVVDDSQLPKDRFSAERLKGVDSTLKIQPAKLEDSAVYLCASSPGGPEQYFGPGTRLTVT.

The chain uses TRBV9 and TRBJ2-7, with TRBD1 matching over 9 bases. V trimming: 4 bases; J trimming: 6 bases; junction bases outside the gene matches: 29. CDR3 size: 21 residues. CDR1 and CDR2 from the germline V gene are SGDLS and YYNGEE. The CDR3 reads CASSPPPLISTGGAFLSEQYF. In nucleotides, the CDR3 is TGTGCCAGCAGCCCTCCGCCGTTGATTAGCACAGGGGGCGCATTTCTGTCCGAGCAGTACTTC. Together with reference TRBV9 and TRBJ2-7, the CDR3 gives the full variable domain: DSGVTQTPKHLITATGQRVTLRCSPRSGDLSVYWYQQSLDQGLQFLIQYYNGEERAKGNILERFSAQQFPDLHSELNLSSLELGDSALYFCASSPPPLISTGGAFLSEQYFGPGTRLTVT.